This is a list of T cell receptor beta chains from one sample in a study of regulatory T cells in long-lasting Graves disease. MiXCR was run by TCRdb on the multiplex PCR reads, yielding one entry per CDR3 protein. This table has roughly 530,000 distinct CDR3 sequences, 15% to 20% appearing once. These same data were also listed under a study on T cells in Graves' hyperthyroidism and ophthalmopathy.

Sample: peripheral blood mononuclear cells (PBMCs), taken at new diagnosis, from a patient treated with antithyroid drugs. The receptors originated from a woman aged 40-65 years with Graves disease. Both conserved end residues are part of each CDR3. A D gene is named only where the DNA matches it firmly. Part of the rows lack a size; the others show once, few, many or a class for expanded clones.

-,TRBV20-1,TRBJ2-7,-,TGCAGTGCTAGAGATCAAGGTACCTCCTACGAGCAGTACTTC,CSARDQGTSYEQYF
many,TRBV7-2,TRBJ2-7,TRBD1,TGTGCCAGCAGCGTCAGACAGGGGGGATCCTACGAGCAGTACTTC,CASSVRQGGSYEQYF
-,TRBV25-1,TRBJ2-6,TRBD1,TGTGCCAGCAGTCCCGGATCAGGACAGGGGGCGATCGGGGCCGACGTCCTGACTTTC,CASSPGSGQGAIGADVLTF
many,TRBV7-9,TRBJ2-7,TRBD1,TGTGCCAGCAGTTTCGACAGGGCCTACGAGCAGTACTTC,CASSFDRAYEQYF
-,TRBV24-1,TRBJ1-3,TRBD1,TGTGCCACCAGTGACGGAGACAGGGGCGGAAACACCATATATTTT,CATSDGDRGGNTIYF
few,TRBV7-9,TRBJ1-4,TRBD1,TGTGCCAGCAGCTACTCGGGACAGGGGAATGAAAAACTGTTTTTT,CASSYSGQGNEKLFF
few,TRBV6-2/TRBV6-3,TRBJ1-2,-,TGTGCCAGCAGTGCGGAGGGTTATCGTTGGAACTATGGCTACACCTTC,CASSAEGYRWNYGYTF
many,TRBV7-2,TRBJ1-2,-,TGTGCCAGCAGCTCCCGTATTATGAGAGGGGCCTTAGGCTACACCTTC,CASSSRIMRGALGYTF
many,TRBV6-5,TRBJ2-7,TRBD2,TGTGCCAGCAGTTACCGCAGCGGGGGACTCTCCTACGAGCAGTACTTC,CASSYRSGGLSYEQYF
many,TRBV20-1,TRBJ2-3,TRBD2,TGCAGTGCTAGCCCTAAGACTAGCGGGGGCCCAGATACGCAGTATTTT,CSASPKTSGGPDTQYF
-,TRBV7-9,TRBJ2-7,TRBD1,TGTGCCAGCAGCCCCACCCTTGGACAGGGGTCCTACGAGCAGTACTTC,CASSPTLGQGSYEQYF
many,TRBV27,TRBJ2-5,TRBD1,TGTGCCAGCACTAAGACAGGGGTCTGGGATGAGACCCAGTACTTC,CASTKTGVWDETQYF
many,TRBV2,TRBJ1-1,-,TGTGCCAGCAGTGTGTCCTCCGGGGACACTGAAGCTTTCTTT,CASSVSSGDTEAFF
-,TRBV3-1,TRBJ1-1,-,TGTGCCAGCAGCCAACCGGGATGGACTGAAGCTTTCTTT,CASSQPGWTEAFF
few,TRBV4-1,TRBJ1-4,-,TGCGCCAGCAGCCAATTGGGGGATAATGAAAAACTGTTTTTT,CASSQLGDNEKLFF
many,TRBV5-1,TRBJ2-7,-,TGCGCCAGCAGCTTAGGGGAATTAGTGGGTGAGCAGTACTTC,CASSLGELVGEQYF
many,TRBV2,TRBJ2-7,TRBD1,TGTGCCAGCAGTGAAGCTGTGACAGGGACAAGCTACGAGCAGTACTTC,CASSEAVTGTSYEQYF
-,TRBV29-1,TRBJ2-3,TRBD2,TGCAGCGGATTCGGGGGGGCCTCAGATACGCAGTATTTT,CSGFGGASDTQYF
few,TRBV18,TRBJ2-7,TRBD1,TGTGCCAGCTCACCACTGACAGGGACCACTAAGCCGATGGGGCAGTACTTC,CASSPLTGTTKPMGQYF
many,TRBV28,TRBJ2-1,-,TGTGCCAGCACACAGGGAGGCTCCTACAATGAGCAGTTCTTC,CASTQGGSYNEQFF
-,TRBV4-1,TRBJ1-6,-,TGCGCCAGCAGCCAGTCCATGGGGACTTCACCCCTCCACTTT,CASSQSMGTSPLHF
-,TRBV5-1,TRBJ2-5,-,TGCGCCAGCAGCCTTCTAGGGGCTCGTGAGACCCAGTACTTC,CASSLLGARETQYF
-,TRBV12-3/TRBV12-4,TRBJ1-3,-,TGTGCCAGCAGTACCCGTTCTGGAAACACCATATATTTT,CASSTRSGNTIYF
few,TRBV19,TRBJ2-1,-,TGTGCCAGTAGTATCTATCCGGAGGATGAGCAGTTCTTC,CASSIYPEDEQFF
many,TRBV30,TRBJ2-3,-,TGTGCCTGGAGTCGCCAGGGAAGGGTAGATACGCAGTATTTT,CAWSRQGRVDTQYF
many,TRBV28,TRBJ1-5,-,TGTGCCAGCAGTTTGAGGGGACGCAATCAGCCCCAGCATTTT,CASSLRGRNQPQHF
-,TRBV2,TRBJ2-5,TRBD1,TGTGCCAGCAAGGACGGGGACAGCCTATCTTTGGGGACCCAGTACTTC,CASKDGDSLSLGTQYF